The TCR beta chain described here comes from a study of beta chain features in type 1 diabetes. Broader study findings: Amplification by PCR could prefer shorter templates, with the same effect in patients and controls. Among patients with Type 1 diabetes, TCRB CDR3s were moderately but significantly shorter in every one of the four CD4+ subsets.

Expressed TCRB transcripts got sequenced, as all isolated RNA was reverse transcribed. Clones were sequenced by immunoSEQ multiplex PCR, and TCRdb holds only the in-frame ones, with some missing. The table includes around 250,000 clones, 24% detected once. Germline CDR1 and CDR2: MDHEN and SYDVKM. This CDR3 contains 11 residues. The V and J ends lost 3 bases and 4 bases respectively, with 4 bases between them. A remark on this clone: The antigen remains undetermined.

The J gene is TRBJ2-7, the V gene TRBV28; D is unresolved. The sequence was collected from a woman aged 25 to 39 with type 1 diabetes. The material sequenced was naive CD4+ T cells from blood. CDR3 amino acids: CASSFMYEQYF. The CDR3 DNA reads as TGTGCCAGCAGTTTTATGTACGAGCAGTACTTC. Full variable domain (outside the CDR3, taken from reference TRBV28 and TRBJ2-7): DVKVTQSSRYLVKRTGEKVFLECVQDMDHENMFWYRQDPGLGLRLIYFSYDVKMKEKGDIPEGYSVSREKKERFSLILESASTNQTSMYLCASSFMYEQYFGPGTRLTVT.